Each of the 10 T cell receptor beta chains below was sequenced from the same sample in a study of T cells in localized non-small cell lung cancer. This table comes from immunoSEQ multiplex PCR, and its TCRdb copy is limited to in-frame clones, with some not included. The sample shows just under 20,000 clones, 65% to 90% of them seen only once. The sequencing used peripheral blood, collected before any cancer treatment. The receptor set was obtained from a man aged 40-75 years with stage I lung adenocarcinoma.

The chain carries TRBV2 and TRBJ2-7; D is perhaps TRBD2 (5 bases). V lost 4 bases and J 2 bases, leaving 9 bases between the germline ends. CDR1 is SNHLY and CDR2 is FYNNEI in the germline V gene. This CDR3 spans 13 amino acids. This CDR3 is CASSGGETYEQYF. The CDR3 DNA is TGTGCCAGCAGTGGGGGAGAAACCTACGAGCAGTACTTC.

The V gene is TRBV5-4, the J gene TRBJ2-6, with D hard to call. Trimming removed 0 bases at V and 1 base at J, with 5 bases between. The CDR3 runs to 15 residues. Looked up from germline, CDR1 is SGHNT and CDR2 is YYREEE (reference sequence). The CDR3 sequence: CASSLDRSGANVLTF. The CDR3 DNA reads TGTGCCAGCAGCTTGGACCGATCTGGGGCCAACGTCCTGACTTTC. Filled out from reference TRBV5-4 and TRBJ2-6, the complete variable domain reads ETGVTQSPTHLIKTRGQQVTLRCSSQSGHNTVSWYQQALGQGPQFIFQYYREEENGRGNFPPRFSGLQFPNYSSELNVNALELDDSALYLCASSLDRSGANVLTFGAGSRLTVL.

The chain employs TRBV4-1 and TRBJ1-1; TRBD1 agrees at 7 bases. J was trimmed by 0 bases and V by 2 bases; bases with no gene match: 6. The CDR3 covers 16 residues. CDR1 MGHRA and CDR2 YSYEKL come from the germline V gene. The CDR3 sequence: CASSQKQGSMNTEAFF. DNA for the CDR3: TGCGCCAGCAGCCAAAAACAGGGGTCCATGAACACTGAAGCTTTCTTT.

The chain has TRBV28 and TRBJ1-2, with TRBD1 matching 10 bases. V shed 6 bases and J 1 base; nucleotides not matched to a gene: 8. This CDR3 region has 16 residues. Per the germline V gene, CDR1 is MDHEN and CDR2 is SYDVKM. The DNA for the CDR3 is TGTGCCAGCAGCCGGGGACAGGGGCTTTATAACTATGGCTACACCTTC. Translation gives CASSRGQGLYNYGYTF.

The rearrangement uses TRBV19 and TRBJ2-5, with a possible D match to TRBD1 (6 bases). The CDR3 is 16 amino acids. The germline gives CDR1 LNHDA, CDR2 SQIVND (reference sequence). V gave up 2 bases and J gave up 0 bases, with 13 bases separating them. CDR3 nucleotide sequence: TGTGCCAGTAGTATAACCCCGACAGGAAACCAAGAGACCCAGTACTTC. Protein product: CASSITPTGNQETQYF.

The chain combines TRBV4-1 with TRBJ2-1; 8 bases match TRBD2. V was clipped by 4 bases and J by 8 bases; unmatched bases: 10. The CDR3 runs to 15 residues. Germline V gene data show CDR1 as MGHRA and CDR2 as YSYEKL. The CDR3 DNA follows: TGCGCCAGCAGCCTCTCCCCCGGGGGGGGAGATGAGCAGTTCTTC. This translates into CASSLSPGGGDEQFF.

The genes are TRBV29-1 and TRBJ2-7, with D tentatively TRBD1 (6 bases). The CDR3 has 12 amino acids. Germline CDR1 SQVTM, CDR2 ANQGSEA. V lost 0 bases and J 4 bases, leaving 7 bases between the germline ends. The CDR3 sequence is CSVEDRGYEQYF. The CDR3 region has the DNA TGCAGCGTTGAAGACAGGGGATACGAGCAGTACTTC.

V usage is TRBV28 and J usage is TRBJ2-7, with D unclear. Looked up from germline, CDR1 is MDHEN and CDR2 is SYDVKM. V was cut by 2 bases and J by 3 bases, with 2 bases left in between. The CDR3 runs 11 residues. In DNA form, the CDR3 reads TGTGCCAGCAGTTTAGACTACGAGCAGTACTTC. This encodes CASSLDYEQYF.

The chain employs TRBV7-9 and TRBJ2-5; 8 bases align to TRBD2. The ends lost 8 bases at V and 4 bases at J; junction bases unmatched: 9. The germline V gene has CDR1 SEHNR and CDR2 FQNEAQ (reference sequence). The CDR3 covers 14 residues. In nucleotides, the CDR3 is TGTGCCAGCCGCCTCGGGGGGGCCGGAGAGACCCAGTACTTC. Translating gives CASRLGGAGETQYF.

This rearrangement joins TRBV7-5 to TRBJ2-2; the DNA was not compared with TRBD2, the D call given in the table. TRBV7-5 is a pseudogene. The CDR3 has 12 amino acids. The CDR3 DNA is TGTGCCAGGGGGGGGAACACCGGGGAGCTGTTTTTT. The encoded protein is CARGGNTGELFF.